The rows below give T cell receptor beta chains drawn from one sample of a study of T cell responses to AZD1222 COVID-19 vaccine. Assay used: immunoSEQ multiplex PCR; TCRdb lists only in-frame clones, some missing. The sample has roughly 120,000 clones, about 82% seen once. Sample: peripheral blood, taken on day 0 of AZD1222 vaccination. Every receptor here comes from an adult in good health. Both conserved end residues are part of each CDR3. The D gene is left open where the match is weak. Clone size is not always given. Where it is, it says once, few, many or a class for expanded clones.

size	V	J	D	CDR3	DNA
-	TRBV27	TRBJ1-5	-	CASSFTGSNQPQHF	TGTGCCAGCAGCTTTACAGGGAGCAATCAGCCCCAGCATTTT
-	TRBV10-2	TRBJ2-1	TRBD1	CASVTGSSYNEQFF	TGCGCCAGCGTGACAGGGAGCTCCTACAATGAGCAGTTCTTC
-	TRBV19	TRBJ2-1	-	CASSIPYPSSYNEQFF	TGTGCCAGTAGTATTCCTTACCCTAGCTCCTACAATGAGCAGTTCTTC
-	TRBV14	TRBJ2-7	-	CASSQVRVSSYEQYF	TGTGCCAGCAGCCAAGTTCGTGTAAGCTCCTACGAGCAGTACTTC
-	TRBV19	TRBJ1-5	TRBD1	CASSILRGQGRNQPQHF	TGTGCCAGTAGTATTCTGAGGGGACAGGGAAGGAATCAGCCCCAGCATTTT
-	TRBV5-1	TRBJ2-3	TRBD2	CASSSLLRGGRGDTQYF	TGCGCCAGCAGCTCCCTTCTTCGTGGCGGGAGGGGAGATACGCAGTATTTT
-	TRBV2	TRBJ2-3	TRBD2	CASSEKAGVSDTQYF	TGTGCCAGCAGTGAGAAGGCGGGAGTTTCAGATACGCAGTATTTT
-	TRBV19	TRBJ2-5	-	CASSLGNREEETQYF	TGTGCCAGTAGTCTGGGGAACAGGGAGGAAGAGACCCAGTACTTC
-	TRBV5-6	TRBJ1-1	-	CASSLGQQGTEAFF	TGTGCCAGCAGCTTGGGTCAGCAGGGGACTGAAGCTTTCTTT
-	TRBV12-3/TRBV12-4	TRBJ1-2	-	CASSPDDASGYTF	TGTGCCAGCAGTCCGGATGACGCATCTGGCTACACCTTC
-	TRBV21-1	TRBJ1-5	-	CATKGRSNQPQHF	TGTGCCACTAAGGGACGGAGCAATCAGCCCCAGCATTTT
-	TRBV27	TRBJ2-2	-	CASSEYRGSTGELFF	TGTGCCAGCAGCGAGTATAGGGGGAGCACCGGGGAGCTGTTTTTT
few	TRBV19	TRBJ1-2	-	CASSIGDYGYTF	TGTGCCAGTAGTATAGGAGACTATGGCTACACCTTC
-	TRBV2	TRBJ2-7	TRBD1	CASAGGTYEQYF	TGTGCCAGCGCAGGGGGAACCTACGAGCAGTACTTC
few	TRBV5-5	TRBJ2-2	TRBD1	CASSFWTGLIAGELFF	TGTGCCAGCAGCTTCTGGACAGGGTTGATAGCCGGGGAGCTGTTTTTT
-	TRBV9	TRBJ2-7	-	CASSARDNGYEQYF	TGTGCCAGCAGCGCACGGGACAATGGCTACGAGCAGTACTTC
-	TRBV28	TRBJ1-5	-	CASSLGGAYQPQHF	TGTGCCAGCAGTTTAGGTGGGGCCTATCAGCCCCAGCATTTT
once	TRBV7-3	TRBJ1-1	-	CASSKGAGTEAFF	TGTGCCAGCAGCAAAGGGGCAGGGACTGAAGCTTTCTTT
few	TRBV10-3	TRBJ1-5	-	CAISESSGGNQPQHF	TGTGCCATCAGTGAGTCATCCGGGGGCAATCAGCCCCAGCATTTT
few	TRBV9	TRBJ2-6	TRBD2	CASSVGPSGRFGANVLTF	TGTGCCAGCAGCGTTGGGCCTAGCGGGAGGTTTGGGGCCAACGTCCTGACTTTC
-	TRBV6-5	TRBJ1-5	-	CASSRDGRSNQPQHF	TGTGCCAGCAGTCGGGACGGTAGAAGCAATCAGCCCCAGCATTTT
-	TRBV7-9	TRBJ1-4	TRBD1	CASSSTDRGANEKLFF	TGTGCCAGCAGCTCGACTGACAGGGGAGCTAATGAAAAACTGTTTTTT
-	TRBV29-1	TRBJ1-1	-	CSVGQNTEAFF	TGCAGCGTTGGACAGAACACTGAAGCTTTCTTT
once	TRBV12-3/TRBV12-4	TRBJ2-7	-	CASSLSGLREQYF	TGTGCCAGCAGTTTATCGGGATTGCGCGAGCAGTACTTC
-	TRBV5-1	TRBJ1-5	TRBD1	CASSDQGGLQPQHF	TGCGCCAGCAGCGACCAGGGGGGTTTACAGCCCCAGCATTTT
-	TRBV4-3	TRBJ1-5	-	CASSQRLLFRGKQPQHF	TGCGCCAGCAGCCAACGGCTTTTATTTCGGGGGAAGCAGCCCCAGCATTTT
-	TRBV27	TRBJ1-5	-	CASSLSAGDQPQHF	TGTGCCAGCAGTTTATCGGCAGGGGATCAGCCCCAGCATTTT
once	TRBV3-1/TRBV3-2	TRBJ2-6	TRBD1	CASSHKGARANVLTF	TGTGCCAGCAGCCACAAGGGGGCGCGGGCCAACGTCCTGACTTTC
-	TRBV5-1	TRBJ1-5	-	CASGGQPQHF	TGCGCCAGCGGAGGTCAGCCCCAGCATTTT
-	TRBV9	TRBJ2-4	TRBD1	CASSGTGARKHIQYF	TGTGCCAGCAGCGGGACAGGGGCGAGGAAGCACATTCAGTACTTC
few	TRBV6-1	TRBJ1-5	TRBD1	CASSEIRWQGAYSNQPQHF	TGTGCCAGCAGTGAAATCCGTTGGCAGGGGGCATATAGCAATCAGCCCCAGCATTTT
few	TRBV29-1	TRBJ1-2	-	CSVESGTNYGYTF	TGCAGCGTTGAATCGGGTACTAACTATGGCTACACCTTC
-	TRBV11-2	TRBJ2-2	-	CASSSLRRTSGELFF	TGTGCCAGCAGCTCCCTTCGTCGGACATCCGGGGAGCTGTTTTTT
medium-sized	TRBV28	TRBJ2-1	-	CASRLPGPYNEQFF	TGTGCCAGCAGACTCCCGGGACCTTACAATGAGCAGTTCTTC
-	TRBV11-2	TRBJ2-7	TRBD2	CASSSIAGSSYEQYF	TGTGCCAGCAGCTCCATAGCGGGAAGCTCCTACGAGCAGTACTTC
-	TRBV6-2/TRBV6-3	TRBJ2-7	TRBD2	CASSYSSSGDYSYEQYF	TGTGCCAGCAGTTACTCGTCTAGCGGGGATTACTCCTACGAGCAGTACTTC
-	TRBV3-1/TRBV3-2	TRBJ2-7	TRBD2	CASSQGGHGKQYF	TGTGCCAGCAGCCAGGGAGGGCATGGGAAACAGTACTTC